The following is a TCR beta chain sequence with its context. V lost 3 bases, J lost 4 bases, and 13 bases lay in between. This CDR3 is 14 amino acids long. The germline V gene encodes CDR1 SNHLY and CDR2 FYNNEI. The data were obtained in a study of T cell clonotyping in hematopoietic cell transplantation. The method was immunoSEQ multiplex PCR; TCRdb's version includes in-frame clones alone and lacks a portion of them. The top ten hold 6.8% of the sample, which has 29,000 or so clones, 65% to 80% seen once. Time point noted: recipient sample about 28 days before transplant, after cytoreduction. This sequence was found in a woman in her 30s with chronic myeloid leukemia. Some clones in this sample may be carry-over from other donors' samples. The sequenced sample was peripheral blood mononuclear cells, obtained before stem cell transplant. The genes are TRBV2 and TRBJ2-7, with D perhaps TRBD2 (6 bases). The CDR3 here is CASSEAGIGYEQYF. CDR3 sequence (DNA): TGTGCCAGCAGTGAGGCGGGGATCGGGTACGAGCAGTACTTC.